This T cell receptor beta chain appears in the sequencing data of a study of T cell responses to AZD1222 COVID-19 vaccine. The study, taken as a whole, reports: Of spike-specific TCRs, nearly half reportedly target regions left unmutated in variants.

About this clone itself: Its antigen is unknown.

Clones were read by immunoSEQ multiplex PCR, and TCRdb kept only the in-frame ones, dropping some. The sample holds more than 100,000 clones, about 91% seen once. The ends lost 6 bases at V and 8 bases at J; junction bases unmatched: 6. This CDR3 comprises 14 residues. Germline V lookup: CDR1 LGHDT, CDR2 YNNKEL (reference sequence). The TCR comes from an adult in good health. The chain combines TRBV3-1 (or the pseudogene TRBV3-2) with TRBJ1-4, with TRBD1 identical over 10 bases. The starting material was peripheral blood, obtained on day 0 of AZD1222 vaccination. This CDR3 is CASRGDRGNEKLFF. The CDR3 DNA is TGTGCCAGCAGGGGGGACAGGGGAAACGAAAAACTGTTTTTT.